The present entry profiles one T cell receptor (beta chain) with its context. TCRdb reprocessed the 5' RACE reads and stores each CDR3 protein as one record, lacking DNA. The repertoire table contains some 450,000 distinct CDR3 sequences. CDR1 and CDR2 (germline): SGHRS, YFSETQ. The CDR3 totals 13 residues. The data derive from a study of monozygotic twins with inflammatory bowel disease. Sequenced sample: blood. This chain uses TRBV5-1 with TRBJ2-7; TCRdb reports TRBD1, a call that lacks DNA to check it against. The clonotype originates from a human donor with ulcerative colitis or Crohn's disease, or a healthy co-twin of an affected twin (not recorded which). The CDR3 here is CAGSFYRGGEQYF.